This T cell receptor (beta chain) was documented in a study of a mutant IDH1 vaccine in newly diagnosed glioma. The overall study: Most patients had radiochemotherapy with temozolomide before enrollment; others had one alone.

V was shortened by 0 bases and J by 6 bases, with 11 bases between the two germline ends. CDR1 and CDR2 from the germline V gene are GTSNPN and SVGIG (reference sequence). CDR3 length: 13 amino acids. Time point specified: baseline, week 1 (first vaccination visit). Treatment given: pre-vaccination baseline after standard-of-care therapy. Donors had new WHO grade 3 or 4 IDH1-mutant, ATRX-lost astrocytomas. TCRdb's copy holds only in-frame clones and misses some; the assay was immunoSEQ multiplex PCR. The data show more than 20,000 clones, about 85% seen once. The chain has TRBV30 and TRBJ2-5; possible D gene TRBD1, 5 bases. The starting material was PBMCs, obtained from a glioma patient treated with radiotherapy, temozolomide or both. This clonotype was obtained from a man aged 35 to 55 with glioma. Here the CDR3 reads CAWSVKGFKTQYF. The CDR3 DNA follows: TGTGCCTGGAGTGTTAAGGGGTTTAAGACCCAGTACTTC.